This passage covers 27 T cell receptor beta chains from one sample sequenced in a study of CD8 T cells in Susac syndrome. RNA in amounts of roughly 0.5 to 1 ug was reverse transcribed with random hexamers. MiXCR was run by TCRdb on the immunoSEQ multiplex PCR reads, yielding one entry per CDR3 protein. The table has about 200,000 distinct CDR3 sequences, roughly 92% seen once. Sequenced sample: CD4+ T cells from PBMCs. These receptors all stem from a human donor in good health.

In DNA, the CDR3 is TGCAGCGGGGCTGGCCAGCAGAACACTGAAGCTTTCTTT. It codes for CSGAGQQNTEAFF. The gene calls are TRBV29-1 and TRBJ1-1; D is uncertain. The CDR3 is 13 amino acids. V was trimmed by 7 bases and J by 1 base, leaving 13 bases between them. Germline CDR1 SQVTM, CDR2 ANQGSEA.

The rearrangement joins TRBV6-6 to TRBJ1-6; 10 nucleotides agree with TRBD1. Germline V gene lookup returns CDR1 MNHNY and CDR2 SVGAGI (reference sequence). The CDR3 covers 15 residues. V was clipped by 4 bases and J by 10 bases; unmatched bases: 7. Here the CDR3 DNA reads TGTGCCAGCAGTTTTCGGGGGACAGGGGAATCACCCCTCCACTTT. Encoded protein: CASSFRGTGESPLHF.

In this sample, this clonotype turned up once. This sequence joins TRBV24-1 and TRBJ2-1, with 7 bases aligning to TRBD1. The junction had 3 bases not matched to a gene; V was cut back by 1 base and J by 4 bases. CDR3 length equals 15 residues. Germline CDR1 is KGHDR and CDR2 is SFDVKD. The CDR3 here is CATSDLADRYNEQFF. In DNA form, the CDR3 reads TGTGCCACCAGTGATTTAGCGGACAGGTACAATGAGCAGTTCTTC.

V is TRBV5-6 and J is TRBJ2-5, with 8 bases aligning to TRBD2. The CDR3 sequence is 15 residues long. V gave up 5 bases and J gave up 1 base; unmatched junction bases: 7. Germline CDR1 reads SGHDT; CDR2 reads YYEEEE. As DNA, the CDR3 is TGTGCCAGCAGGACCCGCGGGGGGCCCCAAGAGACCCAGTACTTC. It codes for CASRTRGGPQETQYF.

CDR3 nucleotide sequence: TGTGCCAGCACCGGGTCGAGGGATCAGCCCCAGCATTTT. The encoded protein is CASTGSRDQPQHF. J is TRBJ1-5 and V is TRBV28; D remains ambiguous. Germline loops: CDR1 MDHEN, CDR2 SYDVKM. Between the trimmed V and J ends, which lost 7 bases and 5 bases, there was a span of 12 bases. CDR3 length: 13 amino acids.

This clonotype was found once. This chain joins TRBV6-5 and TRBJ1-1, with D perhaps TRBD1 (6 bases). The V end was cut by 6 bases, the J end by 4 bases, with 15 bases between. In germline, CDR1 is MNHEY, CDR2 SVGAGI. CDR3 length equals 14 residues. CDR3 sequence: CASRLRQVGTEAFF. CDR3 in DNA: TGTGCCAGCAGACTCCGACAGGTTGGCACTGAAGCTTTCTTT.

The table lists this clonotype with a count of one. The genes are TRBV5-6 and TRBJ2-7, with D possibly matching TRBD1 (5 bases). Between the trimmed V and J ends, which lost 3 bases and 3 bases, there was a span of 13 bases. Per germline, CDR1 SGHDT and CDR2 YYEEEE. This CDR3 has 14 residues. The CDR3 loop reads CASSSPREIYEQYV. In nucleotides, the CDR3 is TGTGCCAGCAGCTCACCCAGGGAAATCTACGAGCAGTACGTC.

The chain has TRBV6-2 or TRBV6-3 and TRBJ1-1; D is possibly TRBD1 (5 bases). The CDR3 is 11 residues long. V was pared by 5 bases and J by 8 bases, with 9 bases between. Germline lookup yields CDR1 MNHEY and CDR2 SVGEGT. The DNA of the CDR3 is TGTGCCAGCAGTAAAGGACAAGAAGCTTTCTTT. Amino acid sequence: CASSKGQEAFF.

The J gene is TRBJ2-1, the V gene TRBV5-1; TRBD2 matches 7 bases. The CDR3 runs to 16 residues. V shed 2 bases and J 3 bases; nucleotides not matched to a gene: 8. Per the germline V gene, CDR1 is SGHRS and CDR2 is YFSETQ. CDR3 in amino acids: CASSLGAGIGYNEQFF. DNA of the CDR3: TGCGCCAGCAGCTTAGGAGCGGGGATCGGCTACAATGAGCAGTTCTTC.

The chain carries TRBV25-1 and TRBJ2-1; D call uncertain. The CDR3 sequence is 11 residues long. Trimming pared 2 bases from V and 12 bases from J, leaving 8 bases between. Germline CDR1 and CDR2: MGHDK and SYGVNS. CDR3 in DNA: TGTGCCAGCAGTGAACTTAACCGGCAGTTCTTC. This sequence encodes CASSELNRQFF.

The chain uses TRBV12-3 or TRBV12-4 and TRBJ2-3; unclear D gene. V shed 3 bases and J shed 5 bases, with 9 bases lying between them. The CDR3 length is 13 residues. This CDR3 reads CASSFRAEDTQYF. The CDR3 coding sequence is TGTGCCAGCAGTTTCCGGGCCGAAGATACGCAGTATTTT.

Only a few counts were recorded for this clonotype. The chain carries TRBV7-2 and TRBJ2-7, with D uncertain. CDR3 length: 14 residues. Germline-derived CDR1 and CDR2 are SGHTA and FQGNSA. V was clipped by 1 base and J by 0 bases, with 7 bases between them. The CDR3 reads CASSLDRPSYEQYF. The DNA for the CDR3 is TGTGCCAGCAGCTTAGATCGCCCCTCCTACGAGCAGTACTTC.

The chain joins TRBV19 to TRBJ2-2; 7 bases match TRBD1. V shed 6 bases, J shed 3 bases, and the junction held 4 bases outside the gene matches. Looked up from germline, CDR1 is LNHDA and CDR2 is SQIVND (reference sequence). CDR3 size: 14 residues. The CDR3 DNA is TGTGCCAGTAGCAGTCAGGGGGACACCGGGGAGCTGTTTTTT. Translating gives CASSSQGDTGELFF.

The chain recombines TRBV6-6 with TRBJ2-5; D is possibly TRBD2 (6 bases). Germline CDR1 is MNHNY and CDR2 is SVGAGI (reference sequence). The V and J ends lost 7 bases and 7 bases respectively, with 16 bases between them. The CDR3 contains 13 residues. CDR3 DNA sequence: TGTGCCAGCACCTCCGGGACTGGCCGGACCCAGTACTTC. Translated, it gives CASTSGTGRTQYF.

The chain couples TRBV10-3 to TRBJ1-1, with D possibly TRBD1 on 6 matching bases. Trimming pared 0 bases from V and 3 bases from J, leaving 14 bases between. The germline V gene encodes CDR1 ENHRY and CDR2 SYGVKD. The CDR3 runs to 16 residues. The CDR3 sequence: CAISESRGAGDTEAFF. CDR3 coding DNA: TGTGCCATCAGTGAGTCGAGAGGGGCAGGGGACACTGAAGCTTTCTTT.

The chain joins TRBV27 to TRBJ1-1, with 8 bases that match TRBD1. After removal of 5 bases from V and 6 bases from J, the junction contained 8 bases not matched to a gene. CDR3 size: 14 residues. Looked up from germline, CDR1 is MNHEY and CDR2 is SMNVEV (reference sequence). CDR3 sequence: CASSPRRTGSEAFF. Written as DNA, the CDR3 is TGTGCCAGCAGTCCTCGACGGACAGGGTCTGAAGCTTTCTTT.

DNA for the CDR3: TGTGCCAGCAGCTTGGGGGGCCTGCCGGGACAGACCTCCTCCTACGAGCAGTACTTC. Its translation is CASSLGGLPGQTSSYEQYF. The chain combines TRBV5-4 with TRBJ2-7, with 7 bases lining up with TRBD1. This CDR3 has 19 amino acids. V was pared by 0 bases and J by 0 bases, with 15 bases of the junction left unmatched. The germline V gene has CDR1 SGHNT and CDR2 YYREEE (reference sequence).

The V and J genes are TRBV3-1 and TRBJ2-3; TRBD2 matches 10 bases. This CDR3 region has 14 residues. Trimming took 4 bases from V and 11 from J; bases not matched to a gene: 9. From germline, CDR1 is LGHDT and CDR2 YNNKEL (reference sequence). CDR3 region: CASSRSGGAVRQYF. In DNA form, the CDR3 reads TGTGCCAGCAGCCGGAGCGGGGGGGCCGTAAGGCAGTATTTT.

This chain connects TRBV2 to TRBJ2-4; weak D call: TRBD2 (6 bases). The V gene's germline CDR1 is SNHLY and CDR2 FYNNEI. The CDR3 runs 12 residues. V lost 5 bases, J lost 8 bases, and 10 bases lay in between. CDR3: CASSPTRDIQYF. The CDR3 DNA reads TGTGCCAGCAGTCCGACTAGGGACATTCAGTACTTC. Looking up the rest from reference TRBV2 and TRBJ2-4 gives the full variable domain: EPEVTQTPSHQVTQMGQEVILRCVPISNHLYFYWYRQILGQKVEFLVSFYNNEISEKSEIFDDQFSVERPDGSNFTLKIRSTKLEDSAMYFCASSPTRDIQYFGAGTRLSVL.

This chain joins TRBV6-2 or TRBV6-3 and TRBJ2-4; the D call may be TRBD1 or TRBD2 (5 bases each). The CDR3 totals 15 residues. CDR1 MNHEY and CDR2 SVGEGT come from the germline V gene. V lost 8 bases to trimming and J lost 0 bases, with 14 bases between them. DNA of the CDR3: TGTGCCAGCCATCCCGGGGCTCTAGCCAAAAACATTCAGTACTTC. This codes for CASHPGALAKNIQYF.

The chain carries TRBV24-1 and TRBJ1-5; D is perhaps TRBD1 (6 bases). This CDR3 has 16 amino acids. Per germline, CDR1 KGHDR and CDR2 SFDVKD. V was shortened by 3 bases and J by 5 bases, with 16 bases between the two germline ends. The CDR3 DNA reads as TGTGCCACCAGTGATCCCCGGGGAGGGGGGCATCAGCCCCAGCATTTT. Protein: CATSDPRGGGHQPQHF.

CDR3 bases: TGTGCCAGCAGCTCCCCGGGACTAGCGATTACAGATACGCAGTATTTT. Translation gives CASSSPGLAITDTQYF. The chain is built from TRBV7-2 and TRBJ2-3, with 10 bases aligning to TRBD2. The CDR3 is 16 amino acids. Germline loops: CDR1 SGHTA, CDR2 FQGNSA. V dropped 4 bases and J dropped 3; count of bases not matched to a gene: 7.

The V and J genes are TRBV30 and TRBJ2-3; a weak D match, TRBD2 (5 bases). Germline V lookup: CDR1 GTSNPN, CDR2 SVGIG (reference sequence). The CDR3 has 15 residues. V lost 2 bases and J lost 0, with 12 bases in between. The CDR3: CAWSKKGGSTDTQYF. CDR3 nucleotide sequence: TGTGCCTGGAGTAAGAAAGGAGGAAGCACAGATACGCAGTATTTT.

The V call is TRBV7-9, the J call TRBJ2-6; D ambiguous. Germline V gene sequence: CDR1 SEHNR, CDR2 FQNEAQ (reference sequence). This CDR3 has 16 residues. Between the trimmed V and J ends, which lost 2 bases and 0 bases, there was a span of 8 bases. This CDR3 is CASSLTAFSGANVLTF. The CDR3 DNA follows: TGTGCCAGCAGCTTAACGGCGTTCTCTGGGGCCAACGTCCTGACTTTC.

The CDR3 spells CASSYTGRNQPQHF. The CDR3 nucleotides are TGTGCCAGCAGTTACACAGGGCGCAATCAGCCCCAGCATTTT. V gene TRBV6-2 or TRBV6-3 combines with J gene TRBJ1-5; D possibly corresponds to TRBD1 (6 bases). Germline V gene data show CDR1 as MNHEY and CDR2 as SVGEGT. The CDR3 covers 14 residues. The V and J ends lost 2 bases and 2 bases respectively, with 7 bases between them.

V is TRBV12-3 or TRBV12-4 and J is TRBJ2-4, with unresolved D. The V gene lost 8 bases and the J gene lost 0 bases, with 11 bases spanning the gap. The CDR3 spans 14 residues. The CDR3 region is CASGLTLAKNIQYF. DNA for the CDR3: TGTGCCAGCGGGTTGACCTTAGCCAAAAACATTCAGTACTTC.

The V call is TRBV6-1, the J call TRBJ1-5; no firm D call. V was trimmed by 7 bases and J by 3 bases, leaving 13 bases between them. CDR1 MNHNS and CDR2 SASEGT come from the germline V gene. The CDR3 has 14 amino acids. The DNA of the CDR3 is TGTGCCAGCAACCTTGACGGAACCAATCAGCCCCAGCATTTT. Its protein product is CASNLDGTNQPQHF.